The clone carrying this T cell receptor beta chain was seen repeatedly, ten times or more. Antigen unknown. Molecular barcoding with unique molecular identifiers was used for the TCRbeta library. TCRdb reanalysed the PCR reads using MiXCR and keeps one entry per CDR3 protein. The profile shows hundreds of thousands of distinct CDR3 sequences, over 10% of them singletons. The source of the sample is a study of T-cell reconstitution after alpha-beta-depleted transplantation in children. Study results and limitations: Expanded clones from the graft, numbering several hundred, reportedly supplied alpha-beta T cells about two months after transplant. Surviving recipient T cells and intrathymic progenitors accounted for some patients' high TCRbeta diversity at day 60. When one year had passed after transplant, most T-cell counts and diversity came from newly produced T cells.

Sample: PBMCs, mostly from graft donor cells, taken 360 days after TCRalphabeta/CD19-depleted stem cell transplant. This clonotype originated in a male patient between 10 and 17 years old who had a stem cell transplant for acute myeloid leukemia, so the T cells may come from the graft donor.

The CDR3 here is CASSFTGTGIYEQYF. The CDR3 nucleotides are TGTGCCAGCAGTTTCACCGGGACAGGGATCTACGAGCAGTACTTC. J is TRBJ2-7 and V is TRBV27; 9 bases fit TRBD1. Germline CDR1 is MNHEY and CDR2 is SMNVEV (reference sequence). The CDR3 length is 15 residues. Trimming removed 3 bases from V and 3 bases from J; junction bases left unmatched: 6.